Below are 31 T cell receptor beta chains sequenced from a single sample in a study of T cells in Graves' hyperthyroidism and ophthalmopathy. Researchers took RNA transcripts and amplified the TCR beta CDR3 regions from them. HTBI primers were used for first-round RT-PCR of the TCR CDR3. Using its own MiXCR run on the multiplex PCR reads, TCRdb lists one record per CDR3 protein. The table shows 550,000 to 600,000 distinct CDR3 sequences, with more than 13% occurring only once. Sequencing was performed on blood. The source of these receptors is a woman aged 18-30 years with Graves' ophthalmopathy.

V and J are TRBV19 and TRBJ1-5, with 9 nucleotides matching TRBD1. Germline-derived CDR1 and CDR2 are LNHDA and SQIVND (reference sequence). After removal of 8 bases from V and 6 bases from J, the junction contained 17 bases not matched to a gene. The CDR3 loop spans 17 amino acids. CDR3 in amino acids: CASDRGTGLLLGQPQHF. Here the CDR3 DNA reads TGTGCCAGTGATAGGGGGACAGGGTTGCTTTTGGGTCAGCCCCAGCATTTT.

Many counts were recorded for this clonotype. The rearrangement joins TRBV18 to TRBJ1-4; D remains unclear. The V end lost 3 bases, the J end lost 7 bases, and 12 bases lay between the germline ends. Germline V lookup: CDR1 KGHSH, CDR2 LQKENI. The CDR3 spans 14 residues. CDR3 region: CASSPRSGVEKLFF. The CDR3, as DNA: TGTGCCAGCTCACCTCGGTCCGGCGTTGAAAAACTGTTTTTT. The complete variable domain, with remaining parts taken from reference TRBV18 and TRBJ1-4, reads NAGVMQNPRHLVRRRGQEARLRCSPMKGHSHVYWYRQLPEEGLKFMVYLQKENIIDESGMPKERFSAEFPKEGPSILRIQQVVRGDSAAYFCASSPRSGVEKLFFGSGTQLSVL.

The table lists this clonotype with many counts. This rearrangement joins TRBV3-1 to TRBJ2-1; 9 positions agree with TRBD2. Germline CDR1 LGHDT, CDR2 YNNKEL (reference sequence). The V segment lost 7 bases and the J segment 12 bases; nucleotides outside the gene matches: 13. This CDR3 comprises 14 residues. CDR3 loop: CASTPSGNVPPQFF. In nucleotides, the CDR3 is TGTGCCAGCACCCCTAGCGGGAATGTCCCCCCGCAGTTCTTC.

The chain is built from TRBV6-1 and TRBJ1-1; no definite D call. Germline-derived CDR1 and CDR2 are MNHNS and SASEGT. There are 16 residues in the CDR3. V was shortened by 5 bases and J by 1 base, with 17 bases between the two germline ends. The DNA for the CDR3 is TGTGCCAGCAGTCAACCCCACGGAGCCTGGAACACTGAAGCTTTCTTT. This encodes CASSQPHGAWNTEAFF.

This clonotype was detected ten times or more. This chain connects TRBV7-2 to TRBJ2-7; no definite D call. Germline CDR1 is SGHTA and CDR2 is FQGNSA. The CDR3 spans 13 residues. Deletions cut 4 bases from V and 4 bases from J, with 11 bases between. Here the CDR3 reads CASSSLRRYEQYF. The CDR3 region has the DNA TGTGCCAGCAGCTCCCTTCGGCGATACGAGCAGTACTTC. The full variable domain, rest sourced from reference TRBV7-2 and TRBJ2-7, is GAGVSQSPSNKVTEKGKDVELRCDPISGHTALYWYRQSLGQGLEFLIYFQGNSAPDKSGLPSDRFSAERTGGSVSTLTIQRTQQEDSAVYLCASSSLRRYEQYFGPGTRLTVT.

This clonotype was picked up many times. The chain links TRBV27 to TRBJ2-1; 9 bases align to TRBD2. V was clipped by 4 bases and J by 7 bases; unmatched bases: 2. Germline CDR1 reads MNHEY; CDR2 reads SMNVEV (reference sequence). The length of the CDR3 is 13 residues. This CDR3 is CASSWAGGNEQFF. DNA for the CDR3: TGTGCCAGCAGTTGGGCGGGAGGGAATGAGCAGTTCTTC.

This clonotype has ten or more counts. The chain carries TRBV7-2 and TRBJ2-1; 10 nucleotides match TRBD2. The germline gives CDR1 SGHTA, CDR2 FQGNSA. The ends lost 5 bases at V and 1 base at J; junction bases unmatched: 5. This CDR3 region has 16 residues. The CDR3, as DNA: TGTGCCAGCAGCCCAGGGGGACTAGCGTCCTACAATGAGCAGTTCTTC. Translating gives CASSPGGLASYNEQFF.

This clonotype has a count of ten or more. The chain employs TRBV2 and TRBJ2-1, with D hard to call. Looked up from germline, CDR1 is SNHLY and CDR2 is FYNNEI. The CDR3 totals 15 residues. V was pared by 1 base and J by 2 bases, with 9 bases between. The DNA of the CDR3 is TGTGCCAGCAGTGAAGGGGCAGTCGCCTACAATGAGCAGTTCTTC. It is translated as CASSEGAVAYNEQFF.

The chain's CDR3 is CASSYGWGQETQYF. In DNA form, the CDR3 reads TGTGCCAGCAGTTATGGATGGGGGCAAGAGACCCAGTACTTC. The rearrangement uses TRBV6-1 and TRBJ2-5; TRBD1 or TRBD2 may be the D gene (5 bases each). This CDR3 is 14 amino acids long. The germline CDR1 and CDR2 sequences are MNHNS and SASEGT. Trimming stripped 5 bases from V and 2 bases from J, with 12 bases between.

In its sample, this clonotype was seen a few times. The chain carries TRBV4-2 and TRBJ2-1, with 7 positions matching TRBD1. The CDR3 consists of 16 residues. The trim removed 1 base at V and 4 bases at J, leaving 7 bases unmatched. The germline CDR1 and CDR2 sequences are LGHNA and YNFKEQ. The CDR3, as DNA: TGTGCCAGCAGCCAAGGGGGTCAGGGGGTTTACAATGAGCAGTTCTTC. Translation gives CASSQGGQGVYNEQFF.

In this sample, this clonotype turned up many times. The gene calls are TRBV20-1 and TRBJ1-1, with TRBD1 matching over 8 bases. J gave up 0 bases and V 6 bases, and 6 bases lay outside the gene matches. Germline values: CDR1 DFQATT, CDR2 SNEGSKA (reference sequence). The CDR3 spans 14 residues. In DNA, the CDR3 is TGCAGTGCGTCGACAGGGGTCATGAACACTGAAGCTTTCTTT. This encodes CSASTGVMNTEAFF.

This clonotype appeared a few times. The chain has TRBV20-1 and TRBJ2-1; 9 bases match TRBD2. Per the germline V gene, CDR1 is DFQATT and CDR2 is SNEGSKA (reference sequence). CDR3 length: 13 residues. With 3 bases clipped from V and 4 bases from J, the junction kept 1 base outside the gene matches. In nucleotides, the CDR3 is TGCAGTGCTAGTAGCGGGAGTTACAATGAGCAGTTCTTC. Protein: CSASSGSYNEQFF.

This clonotype was detected ten times or more. Sequence at one end of the junction differs from germline and may be a read error. The chain has TRBV7-9 and TRBJ2-1, with D hard to call. This CDR3 has 15 residues. Germline V lookup: CDR1 SEHNR, CDR2 FQNEAQ (reference sequence). The CDR3 DNA follows: TGTGCCAGCAACTTAGATGTAGGGTCGTCTCATGAGCAGTTCTTC. Amino acid sequence: CASNLDVGSSHEQFF.

This clonotype was detected ten times or more. The chain joins TRBV20-1 to TRBJ2-5, with a tentative D call TRBD1 (6 bases). Germline V gene sequence: CDR1 DFQATT, CDR2 SNEGSKA (reference sequence). The CDR3 runs to 13 residues. V was pared by 3 bases and J by 4 bases, with 12 bases between. DNA for the CDR3: TGCAGTGCTAGCCGGGCAGGGGTAGAGACCCAGTACTTC. Translating gives CSASRAGVETQYF.

This chain uses TRBV6-8 with TRBJ2-7, with a possible D match to TRBD1 (6 bases). Germline-derived CDR1 and CDR2 are MNHGY and SAAAGT. V shed 10 bases and J shed 8 bases, with 21 bases lying between them. The CDR3 extends over 13 amino acids. The CDR3 DNA follows: TGTGCCATCCCGACAGGATTGAACGGTCAGCAGTACTTC. Translating it yields CAIPTGLNGQQYF.

The chain uses TRBV12-5 and TRBJ2-2; D possibly matches TRBD1 or TRBD2 (5 bases each). Germline CDR1 is LGHNT and CDR2 is FRNRAP. The CDR3 loop spans 15 amino acids. V lost 5 bases, J lost 2 bases, and 12 bases lay in between. CDR3: CASGPGGRNTGELFF. The CDR3 DNA reads as TGTGCTAGTGGTCCTGGGGGTCGCAACACCGGGGAGCTGTTTTTT.

This clonotype appeared many times. The CDR3 nucleotides read TGTGCCAGCAGGGGGACCAGCAATCAGCCCCAGCATTTT. This encodes CASRGTSNQPQHF. This chain connects TRBV2 to TRBJ1-5; D perhaps matches TRBD1 (5 bases). Germline CDR1 is SNHLY and CDR2 is FYNNEI. The length of the CDR3 is 13 residues. Trimming shortened V by 6 bases and J by 1 base, and 7 bases separated the two germline ends. Full variable domain (remainder filled in from reference TRBV2 and TRBJ1-5): EPEVTQTPSHQVTQMGQEVILRCVPISNHLYFYWYRQILGQKVEFLVSFYNNEISEKSEIFDDQFSVERPDGSNFTLKIRSTKLEDSAMYFCASRGTSNQPQHFGDGTRLSIL.

This clonotype was recorded a few times. The chain is built from TRBV29-1 and TRBJ2-3, with TRBD2 identical over 7 bases. The trim removed 6 bases at V and 3 bases at J, leaving 9 bases unmatched. The CDR3 runs to 14 residues. Germline loops: CDR1 SQVTM, CDR2 ANQGSEA. The chain's CDR3 is CSVPGRFWTDTQYF. CDR3 coding DNA: TGCAGCGTCCCCGGGAGGTTTTGGACAGATACGCAGTATTTT.

In this sample, this clonotype turned up many times. The V call is TRBV7-3, the J call TRBJ2-5; D is possibly TRBD1 (6 bases). V lost 5 bases, J lost 2 bases, and 12 bases lay in between. CDR1 and CDR2 from the germline V gene are SGHTA and FQGTGA. This CDR3 has 14 residues. The CDR3 sequence is CASSPMGAQETQYF. For the CDR3, the DNA is TGTGCCAGCAGCCCCATGGGGGCACAAGAGACCCAGTACTTC.

The V gene is TRBV4-1, the J gene TRBJ1-5; D gene ambiguous. Germline CDR1 reads MGHRA; CDR2 reads YSYEKL. The CDR3 sequence is 14 residues long. The V end was cut by 4 bases, the J end by 3 bases, with 10 bases between. DNA for the CDR3: TGCGCCAGCAGCCTAAAAGGCTTCAATCAGCCCCAGCATTTT. This gives the protein CASSLKGFNQPQHF.

This clonotype was observed at least ten times. The chain employs TRBV20-1 and TRBJ2-1; 15 bases fit TRBD2. Per the germline V gene, CDR1 is DFQATT and CDR2 is SNEGSKA (reference sequence). The CDR3 has 16 residues. Trimming at V came to 3 bases and at J to 2 bases, leaving 2 bases not matched to a gene. The CDR3 bases are TGCAGTGCTAGTGGACTAGCGGGAGGGGCCTACAATGAGCAGTTCTTC. Its translation is CSASGLAGGAYNEQFF.

This clonotype was seen many times. V and J are TRBV6-6 and TRBJ2-7; TRBD2 matches at 10 bases. The CDR3 has 15 residues. Germline CDR1 is MNHNY and CDR2 is SVGAGI (reference sequence). Trimming cost V 2 bases and J 5 bases; bases outside gene matches: 6. The CDR3 bases are TGTGCCAGCAGTTACGCCCTAGCGGGAGCTGACGAGCAGTACTTC. Protein product: CASSYALAGADEQYF.

The sample holds a few counts of this clonotype. The rearrangement links TRBV24-1 to TRBJ2-3, with 8 positions matching TRBD2. CDR3 length: 17 amino acids. Trimming at V came to 0 bases and at J to 6 bases, leaving 10 bases not matched to a gene. Looked up from germline, CDR1 is KGHDR and CDR2 is SFDVKD. The CDR3 loop reads CATSDLVAGNPSDTQYF. For the CDR3, the DNA is TGTGCCACCAGTGATTTGGTAGCGGGAAATCCGTCGGATACGCAGTATTTT.

Worth noting for this clonotype: A much larger clone lies a single base off, so this may be a read error. The chain carries TRBV6-2 or TRBV6-3 and TRBJ2-3, with a weak D call TRBD2 (5 bases). V was clipped by 8 bases and J by 3 bases, with 9 bases between them. CDR1 MNHEY and CDR2 SVGEGT come from the germline V gene. This CDR3 contains 12 residues. The CDR3 bases are TGTGCCAGCGGGAGAACGACAGATACGCAGTATTTT. It encodes CASGRTTDTQYF.

This clonotype showed up many times. The rearrangement joins TRBV6-5 to TRBJ2-7; a weak D match, TRBD2 (6 bases). The CDR3 covers 16 residues. Per the germline V gene, CDR1 is MNHEY and CDR2 is SVGAGI. With 2 bases removed from V and 2 bases from J, the gap between germline ends came to 16 bases. The CDR3 DNA reads TGTGCCAGCAGTTACGAGCCGGGACTTCCACCCTACGAGCAGTACTTC. This encodes CASSYEPGLPPYEQYF.

The table lists this clonotype with many counts. The rearrangement joins TRBV5-1 to TRBJ2-1; D call uncertain. This CDR3 has 14 residues. V was shortened by 0 bases and J by 3 bases, with 7 bases between the two germline ends. Germline V gene sequence: CDR1 SGHRS, CDR2 YFSETQ. The CDR3 loop reads CASSLAGIYNEQFF. The DNA for the CDR3 is TGCGCCAGCAGCTTGGCCGGCATCTACAATGAGCAGTTCTTC. The full variable domain, completed using reference TRBV5-1 and TRBJ2-1, is KAGVTQTPRYLIKTRGQQVTLSCSPISGHRSVSWYQQTPGQGLQFLFEYFSETQRNKGNFPGRFSGRQFSNSRSEMNVSTLELGDSALYLCASSLAGIYNEQFFGPGTRLTVL.

In its sample, this clonotype was seen many times. V is TRBV7-9 and J is TRBJ2-2; no clear D. V was pared by 5 bases and J by 7 bases, with 11 bases between. This CDR3 has 13 amino acids. Germline CDR1 SEHNR, CDR2 FQNEAQ (reference sequence). CDR3 region: CASSLEVRGELFF. The CDR3 bases are TGTGCCAGCAGCCTTGAGGTTCGCGGGGAGCTGTTTTTT. Using reference TRBV7-9 and TRBJ2-2 for the parts outside the CDR3, the full variable domain is DTGVSQNPRHKITKRGQNVTFRCDPISEHNRLYWYRQTLGQGPEFLTYFQNEAQLEKSRLLSDRFSAERPKGSFSTLEIQRTEQGDSAMYLCASSLEVRGELFFGEGSRLTVL.

This clonotype has at least ten counts. The CDR3 here is CSAPSSGYWNNEQFF. The CDR3 DNA reads TGCAGTGCCCCCAGTTCAGGGTATTGGAACAATGAGCAGTTCTTC. The chain couples TRBV20-1 to TRBJ2-1, with D maybe TRBD1 (5 bases). CDR3 length equals 15 residues. Trimming removed 6 bases from V and 5 bases from J, with 20 bases in between. Germline V lookup: CDR1 DFQATT, CDR2 SNEGSKA (reference sequence).

This clonotype was observed at least ten times. V usage is TRBV28 and J usage is TRBJ1-2, with D tentatively TRBD1 (5 bases). Looked up from germline, CDR1 is MDHEN and CDR2 is SYDVKM. Trimming removed 2 bases at V and 8 bases at J, with 12 bases between. CDR3 size: 13 residues. The CDR3 loop is CASSLGGPIGYTF. The CDR3 region has the DNA TGTGCCAGCAGTTTAGGGGGACCCATCGGCTACACCTTC.

There are many counts of this clonotype. The chain employs TRBV28 and TRBJ2-7; possibly TRBD2 for D (6 bases). The germline CDR1 and CDR2 sequences are MDHEN and SYDVKM. The V and J ends lost 4 bases and 3 bases respectively, with 19 bases between them. There are 16 residues in the CDR3. The CDR3 coding sequence is TGTGCCAGCAGTTCGGCCGCGGCGGGGCCCTTCTACGAGCAGTACTTC. It translates to CASSSAAAGPFYEQYF.

This clonotype was detected many times. This chain uses TRBV20-1 with TRBJ2-3; D perhaps matches TRBD1 (5 bases). This CDR3 is 13 amino acids long. V dropped 3 bases and J dropped 3 bases, with 10 bases sitting between them. Germline V gene sequence: CDR1 DFQATT, CDR2 SNEGSKA (reference sequence). The CDR3: CSARQYRTDTQYF. Written as DNA, the CDR3 is TGCAGTGCTAGGCAGTACAGGACAGATACGCAGTATTTT.